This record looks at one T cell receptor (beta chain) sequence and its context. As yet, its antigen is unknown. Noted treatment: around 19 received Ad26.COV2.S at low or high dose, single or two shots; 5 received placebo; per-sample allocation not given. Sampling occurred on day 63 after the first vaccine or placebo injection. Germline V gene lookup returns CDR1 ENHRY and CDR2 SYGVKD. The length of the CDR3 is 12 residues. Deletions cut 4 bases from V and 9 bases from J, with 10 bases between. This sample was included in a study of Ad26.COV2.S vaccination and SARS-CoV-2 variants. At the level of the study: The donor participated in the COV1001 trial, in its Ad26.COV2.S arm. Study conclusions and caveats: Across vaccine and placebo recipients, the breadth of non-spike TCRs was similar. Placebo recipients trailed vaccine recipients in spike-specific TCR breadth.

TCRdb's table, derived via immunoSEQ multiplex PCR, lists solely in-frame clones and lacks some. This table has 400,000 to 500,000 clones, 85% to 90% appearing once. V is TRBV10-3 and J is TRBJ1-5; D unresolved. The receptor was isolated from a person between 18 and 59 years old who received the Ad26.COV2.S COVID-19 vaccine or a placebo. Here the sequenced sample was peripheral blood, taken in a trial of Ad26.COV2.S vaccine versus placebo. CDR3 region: CAISGRLGPQHF. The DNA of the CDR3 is TGTGCCATCAGTGGAAGGCTCGGGCCCCAGCATTTT.